The 18 T cell receptor beta chains below all came from one sample that was sequenced in a study of blood T cell repertoires in COVID-19 (dated by TCRdb to the early 2020s). Library prep was done by the immunoSEQ multiplex PCR assay. TCRdb took this table from immuneACCESS and kept in-frame rearrangements with V and J called. Such tables lack part of the clones; where checked against another copy, unresolved V genes explain under half of the gap, and the rest is unexplained. This sample has over 60,000 clones in its table, and approximately 89% of those were observed once. Clones ranked in the top ten supply roughly 40% of the sample. The specimen was peripheral blood. These receptors were obtained from an elderly woman with active or convalescent COVID-19.

The chain employs TRBV7-2 and TRBJ1-1; TRBD1 is a possible D gene (5 bases). V gave up 5 bases and J gave up 4 bases, with 11 bases separating them. From germline, CDR1 is SGHTA and CDR2 FQGNSA. The CDR3 runs to 13 residues. The CDR3 loop reads CASSNTGGTEAFF. Here the CDR3 DNA reads TGTGCCAGCAGCAATACCGGGGGCACTGAAGCTTTCTTT.

The rearrangement joins TRBV9 to TRBJ2-1, with D uncertain. V was clipped by 5 bases and J by 7 bases, with 7 bases between them. In germline, CDR1 is SGDLS, CDR2 YYNGEE. This CDR3 comprises 11 residues. In nucleotides, the CDR3 is TGTGCCAGCAGTCTAAGTAATGAGCAGTTCTTC. This codes for CASSLSNEQFF.

The V call is TRBV4-3, the J call TRBJ1-2; 7 bases align to TRBD1. V dropped 6 bases and J dropped 6; count of bases not matched to a gene: 13. The germline V gene has CDR1 LGHNA and CDR2 YSLEER. There are 15 residues in the CDR3. The CDR3 reads CASSEGQGGLDGYTF. The CDR3 DNA sequence: TGCGCCAGCAGTGAAGGGCAGGGGGGATTGGATGGCTACACCTTC.

This chain uses TRBV11-2 with TRBJ1-2, with D perhaps matching TRBD1 (5 bases). The germline V gene has CDR1 SGHAT and CDR2 FQNNGV. With 5 bases removed from V and 5 bases from J, the gap between germline ends came to 15 bases. This CDR3 is 14 amino acids long. CDR3 nucleotide sequence: TGTGCCAGCAGCACCCAGCAGGGTGGGTATGGCTACACCTTC. Its protein product is CASSTQQGGYGYTF.

The rearrangement links TRBV4-1 to TRBJ1-5; no definite D call. The CDR3 has 17 amino acids. Trimming removed 0 bases from V and 3 bases from J, with 15 bases in between. The germline V gene has CDR1 MGHRA and CDR2 YSYEKL. The CDR3 protein is CASSQDRAASDNQPQHF. The DNA for the CDR3 is TGCGCCAGCAGCCAAGATCGTGCGGCGAGTGACAATCAGCCCCAGCATTTT.

The chain is built from TRBV10-3 and TRBJ2-1, with D tentatively TRBD1 (6 bases). The CDR3 loop spans 12 amino acids. V was trimmed by 8 bases and J by 7 bases, leaving 12 bases between them. Germline CDR1 ENHRY, CDR2 SYGVKD. The CDR3 DNA sequence: TGTGCCATCGGAGAGCAGGGGAATGAGCAGTTCTTC. It specifies CAIGEQGNEQFF.

The table lists this clone with a few counts. V gene TRBV11-2 combines with J gene TRBJ1-6; 8 bases align to TRBD1. CDR3 size: 16 residues. V trimming: 4 bases; J trimming: 8 bases; junction bases outside the gene matches: 10. The germline CDR1 and CDR2 sequences are SGHAT and FQNNGV. The CDR3 DNA reads as TGTGCCAGCAGCTCAGAGACGACAGGGGAGGATTCACCCCTCCACTTT. This codes for CASSSETTGEDSPLHF.

The chain carries TRBV5-4 and TRBJ2-2, with 8 positions matching TRBD2. The CDR3 loop spans 15 amino acids. The trim removed 4 bases at V and 6 bases at J, leaving 8 bases unmatched. Germline V gene lookup returns CDR1 SGHNT and CDR2 YYREEE (reference sequence). This chain's CDR3 is CASSTDPGGSGELFF. As DNA, the CDR3 is TGTGCCAGCAGCACCGATCCGGGGGGGTCCGGGGAGCTGTTTTTT. Supplemented by reference TRBV5-4 and TRBJ2-2, the full variable domain reads ETGVTQSPTHLIKTRGQQVTLRCSSQSGHNTVSWYQQALGQGPQFIFQYYREEENGRGNFPPRFSGLQFPNYSSELNVNALELDDSALYLCASSTDPGGSGELFFGEGSRLTVL.

The rearrangement links TRBV15 to TRBJ2-7, with 7 positions matching TRBD2. CDR3 length: 16 residues. The germline gives CDR1 LNHNV, CDR2 YYDKDF (reference sequence). The V segment lost 0 bases and the J segment 0 bases; nucleotides outside the gene matches: 5. CDR3 sequence (DNA): TGTGCCACCAGCAGAGATCTGGGGGGGTTCTCCTACGAGCAGTACTTC. It yields the protein CATSRDLGGFSYEQYF.

The J gene is TRBJ1-1, the V gene TRBV3-1 (or the pseudogene TRBV3-2); the D is unclear. The germline V gene encodes CDR1 LGHDT and CDR2 YNNKEL (reference sequence). The CDR3 covers 13 residues. V was trimmed by 2 bases and J by 1 base, leaving 5 bases between them. CDR3 loop: CASSQSKNTEAFF. CDR3 in DNA: TGTGCCAGCAGCCAATCCAAGAACACTGAAGCTTTCTTT.

The chain uses TRBV3-1 (or the pseudogene TRBV3-2) and TRBJ2-7, with 7 nucleotides matching TRBD1. The V gene end was trimmed by 2 bases and the J gene end by 6 bases; junction bases not matched to a gene: 7. Germline CDR1 reads LGHDT; CDR2 reads YNNKEL (reference sequence). CDR3 length: 14 amino acids. In DNA form, the CDR3 reads TGTGCCAGCAGCCAAATGACAGGGTTAAGCGAGCAGTACTTC. This sequence encodes CASSQMTGLSEQYF.

The CDR3 nucleotides read TGCGCCAGCAGCCAAGATAAAAGGACTAGCGGCTACGAGCAGTACTTC. Protein sequence: CASSQDKRTSGYEQYF. V and J are TRBV4-1 and TRBJ2-7; 10 bases match TRBD2. CDR3 length equals 16 residues. Germline V gene lookup returns CDR1 MGHRA and CDR2 YSYEKL. Trimming removed 0 bases from V and 3 bases from J; junction bases left unmatched: 5.

This chain joins TRBV2 and TRBJ2-7; 7 nucleotides agree with TRBD2. This CDR3 has 14 residues. V lost 6 bases and J lost 5; bases outside the gene matches: 10. The germline gives CDR1 SNHLY, CDR2 FYNNEI. For the CDR3, the DNA is TGTGCCAGCAGAGGGACTATCTTGGACAACGAGCAGTACTTC. This codes for CASRGTILDNEQYF.

V usage is TRBV7-3 and J usage is TRBJ2-2; 11 nucleotides agree with TRBD1. The CDR3 loop spans 16 amino acids. Germline CDR1 is SGHTA and CDR2 is FQGTGA. J lost 6 bases, V lost 5 bases, and 8 bases had no gene match. The CDR3 DNA follows: TGTGCCAGCAGCCTTCAAAGGACAGGGGGCCCCGGGGAGCTGTTTTTT. Its translation is CASSLQRTGGPGELFF.

This chain links TRBV25-1 with TRBJ2-1; the match to TRBD2 covers 11 bases. After removal of 2 bases from V and 8 bases from J, the junction contained 5 bases not matched to a gene. Germline CDR1 MGHDK, CDR2 SYGVNS. This CDR3 has 15 residues. CDR3 sequence reads: CASSETSGGFYEQFF. Here the CDR3 DNA reads TGTGCCAGCAGTGAAACTAGCGGGGGCTTTTATGAGCAGTTCTTC.

This rearrangement joins TRBV2 to TRBJ2-7, with 10 bases that match TRBD1. CDR1 is SNHLY, CDR2 FYNNEI, per germline. The CDR3 has 17 amino acids. The J segment lost 3 bases and the V segment lost 4 bases, leaving 12 bases of the junction unmatched. The CDR3 bases are TGTGCCAGCAGTGTGGTGTTGGGGACAGGGGACTTCTACGAGCAGTACTTC. As protein: CASSVVLGTGDFYEQYF.

The V gene is TRBV18, the J gene TRBJ1-6; 7 nucleotides align to TRBD1. V was pared by 3 bases and J by 10 bases, with 6 bases of the junction left unmatched. This CDR3 is built from 14 residues. Germline V gives CDR1 KGHSH, CDR2 LQKENI. The CDR3 loop reads CASSPDRAGSPLHF. In nucleotides, the CDR3 is TGTGCCAGCTCACCCGACAGGGCGGGATCACCCCTCCACTTT.

The V gene is TRBV5-6, the J gene TRBJ2-7; 9 nucleotides line up with TRBD1. Germline V gives CDR1 SGHDT, CDR2 YYEEEE. The CDR3 spans 15 residues. Losses at the gene ends were 3 bases for V and 5 bases for J; bases not matched to a gene: 9. The CDR3 coding sequence is TGTGCCAGCAGCTCAGATCACAGGGGGCCTGACGAGCAGTACTTC. Translating it yields CASSSDHRGPDEQYF.